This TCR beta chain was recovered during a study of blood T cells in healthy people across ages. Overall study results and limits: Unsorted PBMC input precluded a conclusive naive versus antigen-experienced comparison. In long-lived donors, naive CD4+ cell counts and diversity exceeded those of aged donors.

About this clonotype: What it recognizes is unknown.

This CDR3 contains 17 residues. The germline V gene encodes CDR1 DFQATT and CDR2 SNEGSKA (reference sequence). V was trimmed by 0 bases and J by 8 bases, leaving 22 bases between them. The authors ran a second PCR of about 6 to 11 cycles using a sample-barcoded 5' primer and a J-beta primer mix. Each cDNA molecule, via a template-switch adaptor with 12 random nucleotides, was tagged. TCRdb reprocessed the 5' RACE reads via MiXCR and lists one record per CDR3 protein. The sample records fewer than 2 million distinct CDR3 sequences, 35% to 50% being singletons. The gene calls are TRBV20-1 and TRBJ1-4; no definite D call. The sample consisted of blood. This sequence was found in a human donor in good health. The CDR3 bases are TGCAGTGCTAGAGATCTCTCGGGAATGGCCACGGGAGAAAAACTGTTTTTT. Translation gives CSARDLSGMATGEKLFF.